The entry below describes one T cell receptor (beta chain). Antigen specificity is unknown. Each donor had ten milliliters of peripheral blood drawn. At least 7 million PBMCs were isolated per sample. The data were taken from a study of blood T cells in healthy people across ages. Study-level findings and limits: Naive CD4+ cells and diversity were both higher in long-lived donors than in aged donors.

A J-beta primer mix and a sample-barcoded 5' primer were used in a second PCR of about 7 to 12 cycles. The yield of each sample was at least 3 million CDR3-containing paired-end reads. MiXCR, run by TCRdb on the 5' RACE reads, gives a single entry per CDR3 protein. The sample lists about 1,500,000 distinct CDR3 sequences, roughly 40% occurring once. The V segment lost 4 bases and the J segment 0 bases; nucleotides outside the gene matches: 4. This CDR3 has 15 amino acids. Germline-derived CDR1 and CDR2 are DFQATT and SNEGSKA (reference sequence). This TCR came from a young woman in good health. The gene calls are TRBV20-1 and TRBJ2-1, with TRBD2 identical over 9 bases. The sample comprised blood. The CDR3 loop reads CSATSGKSSYNEQFF. In DNA, the CDR3 is TGCAGTGCTACTAGCGGGAAGAGCTCCTACAATGAGCAGTTCTTC.